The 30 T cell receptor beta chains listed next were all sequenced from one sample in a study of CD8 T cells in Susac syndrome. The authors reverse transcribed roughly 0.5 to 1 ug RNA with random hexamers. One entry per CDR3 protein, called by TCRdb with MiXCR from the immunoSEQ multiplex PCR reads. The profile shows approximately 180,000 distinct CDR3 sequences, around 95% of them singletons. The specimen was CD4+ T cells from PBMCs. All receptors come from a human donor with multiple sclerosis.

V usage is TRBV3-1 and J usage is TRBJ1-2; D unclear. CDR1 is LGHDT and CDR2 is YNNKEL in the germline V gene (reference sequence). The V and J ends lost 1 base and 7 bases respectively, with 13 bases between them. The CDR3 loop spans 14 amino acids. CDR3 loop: CASSQVEGRSGYTF. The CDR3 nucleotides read TGTGCCAGCAGCCAAGTTGAAGGGCGGAGTGGCTACACCTTC. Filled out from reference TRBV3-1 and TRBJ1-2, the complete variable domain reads DTAVSQTPKYLVTQMGNDKSIKCEQNLGHDTMYWYKQDSKKFLKIMFSYNNKELIINETVPNRFSPKSPDKAHLNLHINSLELGDSAVYFCASSQVEGRSGYTFGSGTRLTVV.

The chain's CDR3 is CASSQAQMNTEAFF. The CDR3 DNA is TGTGCCAGCAGCCAAGCCCAGATGAACACTGAAGCTTTCTTT. This chain links TRBV4-2 with TRBJ1-1; D ambiguous. This CDR3 spans 14 amino acids. Germline V gene data show CDR1 as LGHNA and CDR2 as YNFKEQ. V lost 1 base, J lost 0 bases, and 6 bases lay in between.

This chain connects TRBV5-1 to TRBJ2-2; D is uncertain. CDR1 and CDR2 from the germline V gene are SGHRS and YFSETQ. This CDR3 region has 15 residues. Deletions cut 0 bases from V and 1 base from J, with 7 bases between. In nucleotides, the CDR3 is TGCGCCAGCAGCTTGGGGGTCCAGAACACCGGGGAGCTGTTTTTT. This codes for CASSLGVQNTGELFF.

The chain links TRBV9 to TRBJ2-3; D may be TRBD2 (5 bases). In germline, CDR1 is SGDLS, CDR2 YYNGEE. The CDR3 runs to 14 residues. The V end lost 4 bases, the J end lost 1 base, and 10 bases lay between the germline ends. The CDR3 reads CASSTLLGTDTQYF. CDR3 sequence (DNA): TGTGCCAGCAGCACTCTACTAGGCACAGATACGCAGTATTTT.

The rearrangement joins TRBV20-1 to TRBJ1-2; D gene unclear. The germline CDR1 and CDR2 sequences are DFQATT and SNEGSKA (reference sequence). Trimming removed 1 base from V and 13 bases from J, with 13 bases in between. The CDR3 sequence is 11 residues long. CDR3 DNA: TGCAGTGCTAGAGTACTCACGCGGTGCACCTTC. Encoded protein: CSARVLTRCTF.

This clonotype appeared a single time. Written as DNA, the CDR3 is TGTGCCACCAGCAGAACAGGGCGAGGCTACACCTTC. This translates into CATSRTGRGYTF. This sequence joins TRBV15 and TRBJ1-2; D perhaps matches TRBD1 (6 bases). The CDR3 has 12 amino acids. The ends were cut back, 2 bases at V and 8 bases at J, with 9 bases in the middle. In germline, CDR1 is LNHNV, CDR2 YYDKDF (reference sequence).

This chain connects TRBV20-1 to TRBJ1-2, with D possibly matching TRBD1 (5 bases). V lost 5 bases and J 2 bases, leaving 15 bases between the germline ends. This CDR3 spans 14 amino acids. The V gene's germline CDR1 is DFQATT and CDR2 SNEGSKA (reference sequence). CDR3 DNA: TGCAGTGCTGCACGGAGGGGTCTAAACTATGGCTACACCTTC. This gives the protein CSAARRGLNYGYTF.

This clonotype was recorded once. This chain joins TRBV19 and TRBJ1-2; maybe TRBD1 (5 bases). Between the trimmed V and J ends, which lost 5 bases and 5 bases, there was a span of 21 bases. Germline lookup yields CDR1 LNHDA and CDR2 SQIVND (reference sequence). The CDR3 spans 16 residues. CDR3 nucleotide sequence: TGTGCCAGTAGTCGACAGTCAGTAACTACCCATTATGGCTACACCTTC. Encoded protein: CASSRQSVTTHYGYTF.

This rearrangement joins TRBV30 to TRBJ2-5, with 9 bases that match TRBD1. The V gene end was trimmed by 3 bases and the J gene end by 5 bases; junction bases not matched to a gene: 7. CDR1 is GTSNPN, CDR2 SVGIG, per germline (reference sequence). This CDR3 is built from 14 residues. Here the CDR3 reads CAWRFTGGVETQYF. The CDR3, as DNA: TGTGCCTGGAGGTTTACAGGGGGCGTGGAGACCCAGTACTTC.

The CDR3 nucleotides are TGTGCCAGCAGTTTGTTTTGGGGAGAGACCCAGTACTTC. The encoded protein is CASSLFWGETQYF. J is TRBJ2-5 and V is TRBV12-3 or TRBV12-4; D is undetermined. The CDR3 extends over 13 amino acids. Trimming left V 3 bases short and J 4 bases short, with 9 bases between.

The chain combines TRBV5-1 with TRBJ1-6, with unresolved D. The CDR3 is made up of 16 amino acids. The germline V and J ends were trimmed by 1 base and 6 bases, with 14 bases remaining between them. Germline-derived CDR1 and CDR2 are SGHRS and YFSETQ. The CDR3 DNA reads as TGCGCCAGCAGCTTGAATTATCCCGGTCTTAATTCACCCCTCCACTTT. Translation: CASSLNYPGLNSPLHF. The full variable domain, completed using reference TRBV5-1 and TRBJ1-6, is KAGVTQTPRYLIKTRGQQVTLSCSPISGHRSVSWYQQTPGQGLQFLFEYFSETQRNKGNFPGRFSGRQFSNSRSEMNVSTLELGDSALYLCASSLNYPGLNSPLHFGNGTRLTVT.

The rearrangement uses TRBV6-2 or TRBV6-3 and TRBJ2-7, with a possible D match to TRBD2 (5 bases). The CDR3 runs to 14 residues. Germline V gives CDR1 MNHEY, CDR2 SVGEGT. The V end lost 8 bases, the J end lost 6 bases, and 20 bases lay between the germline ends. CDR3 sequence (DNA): TGTGCCAGCTGGACTCCGGGTGACACGGGCGAGCAGTACTTC. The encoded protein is CASWTPGDTGEQYF.

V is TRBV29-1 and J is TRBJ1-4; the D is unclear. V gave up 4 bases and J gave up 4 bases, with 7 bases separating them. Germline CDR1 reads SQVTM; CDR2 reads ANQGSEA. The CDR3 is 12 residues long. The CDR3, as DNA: TGCAGCGTTGTCTGGGATAATGAAAAACTGTTTTTT. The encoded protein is CSVVWDNEKLFF.

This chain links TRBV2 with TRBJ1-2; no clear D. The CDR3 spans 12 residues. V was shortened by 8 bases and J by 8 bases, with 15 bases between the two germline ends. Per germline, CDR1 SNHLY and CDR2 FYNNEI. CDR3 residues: CASRFSEEGYTF. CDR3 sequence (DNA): TGTGCCAGCCGATTTTCCGAGGAAGGCTACACCTTC.

CDR3 nucleotides: TGCAGTGCTAGAGGGCCTAGCGGGGTTACCTACGAGCAGTACTTC. Amino acids: CSARGPSGVTYEQYF. The chain joins TRBV20-1 to TRBJ2-7, with 9 nucleotides matching TRBD2. Unmatched junction bases numbered 6, after V lost 1 base and J lost 2 bases. Germline values: CDR1 DFQATT, CDR2 SNEGSKA (reference sequence). The CDR3 runs 15 residues.

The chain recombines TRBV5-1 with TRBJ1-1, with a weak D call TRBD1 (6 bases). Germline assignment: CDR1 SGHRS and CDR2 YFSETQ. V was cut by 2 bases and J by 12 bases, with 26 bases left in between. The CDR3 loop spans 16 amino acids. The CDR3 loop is CASSFGLDWGGAGTFF. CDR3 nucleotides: TGCGCCAGCAGCTTCGGACTGGATTGGGGGGGCGCTGGGACTTTCTTT. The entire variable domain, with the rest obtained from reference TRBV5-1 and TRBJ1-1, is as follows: KAGVTQTPRYLIKTRGQQVTLSCSPISGHRSVSWYQQTPGQGLQFLFEYFSETQRNKGNFPGRFSGRQFSNSRSEMNVSTLELGDSALYLCASSFGLDWGGAGTFFGQGTRLTVV.

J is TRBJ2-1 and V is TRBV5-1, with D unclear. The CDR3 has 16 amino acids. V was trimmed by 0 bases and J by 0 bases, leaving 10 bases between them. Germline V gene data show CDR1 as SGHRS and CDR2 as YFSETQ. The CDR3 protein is CASSLGQSGSYNEQFF. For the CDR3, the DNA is TGCGCCAGCAGCTTGGGTCAGTCTGGCTCCTACAATGAGCAGTTCTTC. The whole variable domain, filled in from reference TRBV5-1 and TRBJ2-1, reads KAGVTQTPRYLIKTRGQQVTLSCSPISGHRSVSWYQQTPGQGLQFLFEYFSETQRNKGNFPGRFSGRQFSNSRSEMNVSTLELGDSALYLCASSLGQSGSYNEQFFGPGTRLTVL.

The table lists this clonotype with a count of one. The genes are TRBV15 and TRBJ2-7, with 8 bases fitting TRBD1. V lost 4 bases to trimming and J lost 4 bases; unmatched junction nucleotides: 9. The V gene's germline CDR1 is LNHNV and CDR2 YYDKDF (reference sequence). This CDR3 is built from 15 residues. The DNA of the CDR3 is TGTGCCACCAGCACTTACTCGACAGGGGTATACGAGCAGTACTTC. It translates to CATSTYSTGVYEQYF.

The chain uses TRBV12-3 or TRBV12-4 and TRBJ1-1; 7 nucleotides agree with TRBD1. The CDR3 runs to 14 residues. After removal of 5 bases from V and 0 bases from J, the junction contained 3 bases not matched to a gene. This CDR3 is CASSQTGLNTEAFF. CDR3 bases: TGTGCCAGCAGTCAGACAGGGTTGAACACTGAAGCTTTCTTT.

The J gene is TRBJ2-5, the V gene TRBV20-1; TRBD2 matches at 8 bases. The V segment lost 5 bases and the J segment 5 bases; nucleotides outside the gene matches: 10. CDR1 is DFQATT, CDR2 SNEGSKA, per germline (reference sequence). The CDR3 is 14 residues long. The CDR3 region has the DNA TGCAGTGCTGGTCACGGGGGGGCCGAGGAGACCCAGTACTTC. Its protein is CSAGHGGAEETQYF.

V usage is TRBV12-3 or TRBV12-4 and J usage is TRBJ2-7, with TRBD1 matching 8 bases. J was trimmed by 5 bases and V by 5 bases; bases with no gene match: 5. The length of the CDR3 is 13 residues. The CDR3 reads CASSQGAWNEQYF. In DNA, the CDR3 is TGTGCCAGCAGTCAGGGGGCTTGGAACGAGCAGTACTTC.

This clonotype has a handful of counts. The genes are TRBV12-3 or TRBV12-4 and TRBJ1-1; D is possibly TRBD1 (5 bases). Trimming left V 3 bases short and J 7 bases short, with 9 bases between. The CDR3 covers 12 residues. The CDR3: CASSLQGVEAFF. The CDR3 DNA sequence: TGTGCCAGCAGTTTGCAGGGCGTTGAAGCTTTCTTT.

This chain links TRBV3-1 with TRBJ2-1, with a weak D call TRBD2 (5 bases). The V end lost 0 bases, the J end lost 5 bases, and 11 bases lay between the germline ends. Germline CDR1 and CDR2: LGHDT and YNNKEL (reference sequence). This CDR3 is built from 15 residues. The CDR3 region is CASSQDGLTNNEQFF. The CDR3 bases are TGTGCCAGCAGCCAAGATGGACTGACTAACAATGAGCAGTTCTTC.

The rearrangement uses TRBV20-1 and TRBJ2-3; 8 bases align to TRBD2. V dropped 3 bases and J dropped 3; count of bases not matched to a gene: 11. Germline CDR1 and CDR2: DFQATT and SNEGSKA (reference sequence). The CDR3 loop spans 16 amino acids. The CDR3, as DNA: TGCAGTGCTAGTAGTGAAGGACTAGCAGCGACAGATACGCAGTATTTT. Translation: CSASSEGLAATDTQYF.

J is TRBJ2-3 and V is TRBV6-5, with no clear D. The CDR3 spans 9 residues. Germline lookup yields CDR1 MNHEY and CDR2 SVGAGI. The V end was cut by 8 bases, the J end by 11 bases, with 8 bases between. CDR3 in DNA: TGTGCCAGCTTGCGTCGGCAGTATTTT. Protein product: CASLRRQYF.

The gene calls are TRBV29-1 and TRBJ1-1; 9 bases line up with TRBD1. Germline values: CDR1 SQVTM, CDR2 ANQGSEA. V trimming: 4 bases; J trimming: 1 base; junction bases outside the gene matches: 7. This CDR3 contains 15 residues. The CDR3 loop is CSVGGGQGRNTEAFF. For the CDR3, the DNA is TGCAGCGTTGGGGGAGGACAGGGGCGGAACACTGAAGCTTTCTTT.

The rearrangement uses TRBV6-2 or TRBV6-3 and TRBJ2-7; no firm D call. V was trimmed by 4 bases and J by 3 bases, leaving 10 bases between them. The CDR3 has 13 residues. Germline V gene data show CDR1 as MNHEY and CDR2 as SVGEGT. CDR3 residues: CASSLGKYYEQYF. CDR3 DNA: TGTGCCAGCAGTTTGGGCAAATACTACGAGCAGTACTTC.

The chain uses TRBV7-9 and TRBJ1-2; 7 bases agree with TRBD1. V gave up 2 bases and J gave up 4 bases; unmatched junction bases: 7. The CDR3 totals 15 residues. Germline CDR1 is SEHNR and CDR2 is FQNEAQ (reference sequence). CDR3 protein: CASSLTDRVIYGYTF. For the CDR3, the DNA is TGTGCCAGCAGCTTAACCGACAGGGTTATCTATGGCTACACCTTC.

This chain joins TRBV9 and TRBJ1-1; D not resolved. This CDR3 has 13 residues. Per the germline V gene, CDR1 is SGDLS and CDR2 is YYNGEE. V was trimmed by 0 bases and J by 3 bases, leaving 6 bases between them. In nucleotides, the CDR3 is TGTGCCAGCAGCGTAGAGGCCTACACTGAAGCTTTCTTT. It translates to CASSVEAYTEAFF.

CDR3 in DNA: TGTGCCAGCAGCTTGGTCGGGGGAGGGCGTGAGCAGTTCTTC. Residues: CASSLVGGGREQFF. This rearrangement joins TRBV5-6 to TRBJ2-1; the match to TRBD2 covers 7 bases. This CDR3 comprises 14 residues. Unmatched junction bases numbered 6, after V lost 0 bases and J lost 9 bases. Germline lookup yields CDR1 SGHDT and CDR2 YYEEEE.